This is a list of T cell receptor beta chains from one sample in a study of radiation and T cells in renal cell carcinoma. Measured with immunoSEQ multiplex PCR; TCRdb has only the in-frame clones, and not every one. The data show about 64,000 clones, around 80% seen once. The sequences come from blood, collected from a patient whose treatment included radiotherapy and nephrectomy. The receptors stem from a man aged 55 to 70 with renal cell carcinoma. Both conserved end residues are trimmed from each CDR3.

>TRBJ1-2|TRBV5-1
ASSLAGSSTKN
>TRBJ1-1|TRBV28
ASSPTQGATTEAF
>TRBJ1-1|TRBV29-1
SVEGSGSEAF
>TRBJ2-3|TRBV5-6
ASSERELGTDTQY
>TRBJ2-3|TRBV11-3
ASSYGLALSTDTQY
>TRBJ2-2|TRBV5-1
ASKDRENTGELF
>TRBJ2-1|TRBV9
ASSAGGLALLSYNEQF
>TRBJ1-1|TRBV29-1
SVEYLGTVTEAF
>TRBJ1-5|TRBV19
ASSSWDRGQVQPQH
>TRBJ1-1|TRBV5-1
ASSLASTGTGTEAF
>TRBJ2-7|TRBV9
ASSVGTAGGYEQY
>TRBJ2-1|TRBV7-9
ASSLAVGRGKF
>TRBJ1-1|TRBV6-1
ASSRDRANTEAF
>TRBJ1-1|TRBV13
ASSLSPGNTEAF
>TRBJ1-2|TRBV19
ASSVDRRASLGYT
>TRBJ1-1|TRBV11-2
ASSLRVKLGNTEAF
>TRBJ1-1|TRBV19
ASSIGPGNTEAF
>TRBJ2-5|TRBV7-2
ASSLRTDIQETQY
>TRBJ1-1|TRBV2
ASKEAGLNTEAF
>TRBJ2-3|TRBV7-2
ASSLVGGLNTDTQY
>TRBJ1-1|TRBV15
ATSTGRLNTEAF
>TRBJ1-2|TRBV27
ASSWGAGGGYGYT
>TRBJ1-2|TRBV6-6
ASRLRGPDGYT
>TRBJ1-1|TRBV30
AWSRAGTGVSF
>TRBJ2-7|TRBV7-2
ASSPGQGAYEQY
>TRBJ2-2|TRBV29-1
SVVWWGGSGSGELF
>TRBJ1-2|TRBV9
ASSVATGGGGGYT
>TRBJ1-1|TRBV19
ASSGYLKIGAEAF
>TRBJ1-2|TRBV7-2
ASSDAWGVRPPNYGYT
>TRBJ2-2|TRBV29-1
SVVRGAAGELF
>TRBJ1-1|TRBV27
ASSLRWDTEAF
>TRBJ2-3|TRBV11-3
ASSLGTSGTDTQY
>TRBJ2-1|TRBV27
ASSLGLAGVLNEQF
>TRBJ1-2|TRBV9
ASSATVGGSDGYT
>TRBJ1-2|TRBV6-5
ASSYSQGHYGYT
>TRBJ1-5|TRBV2
ASSGWDRGQPQH
>TRBJ1-1|TRBV19
ASTLTGIETEAF
>TRBJ1-4|TRBV30
AWATGGNEKLF
>TRBJ1-3|TRBV14
ASSQVTGADTIY
>TRBJ1-6|TRBV6-5
ASSYSQGNSPLH
>TRBJ1-3|TRBV10-3
ASQGPGTGGNTIY
>TRBJ2-2|TRBV7-9
ASTLLGGPHTGELF
>TRBJ2-6|TRBV18
ASSPNEVGPSGANVLT
>TRBJ1-3|TRBV6-1
ASSDLTGNTIY